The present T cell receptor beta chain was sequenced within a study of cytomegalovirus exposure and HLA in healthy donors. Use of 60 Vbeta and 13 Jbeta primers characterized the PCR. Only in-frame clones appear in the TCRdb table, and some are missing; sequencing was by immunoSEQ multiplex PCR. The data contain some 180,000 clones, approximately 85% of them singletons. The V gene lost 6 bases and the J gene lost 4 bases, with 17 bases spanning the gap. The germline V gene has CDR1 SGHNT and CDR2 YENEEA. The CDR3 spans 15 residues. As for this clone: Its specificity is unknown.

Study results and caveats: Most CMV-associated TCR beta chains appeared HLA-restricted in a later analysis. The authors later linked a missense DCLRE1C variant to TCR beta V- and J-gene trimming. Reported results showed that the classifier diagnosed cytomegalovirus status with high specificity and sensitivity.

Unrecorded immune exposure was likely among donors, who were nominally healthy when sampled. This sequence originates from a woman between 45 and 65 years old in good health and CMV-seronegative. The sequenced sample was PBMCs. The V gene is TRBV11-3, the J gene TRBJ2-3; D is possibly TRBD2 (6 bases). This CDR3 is CASSEISGPPDTQYF. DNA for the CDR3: TGTGCCAGCAGTGAGATCAGCGGGCCCCCAGATACGCAGTATTTT.